This record looks at one TCR beta chain sequence and its context. Assay: immunoSEQ multiplex PCR; the TCRdb copy retains only in-frame clones and omits some. The table includes almost 350,000 clones, about nine tenths detected once. This CDR3 comprises 15 residues. The germline gives CDR1 SGHNT, CDR2 YYREEE (reference sequence). After removal of 5 bases from V and 6 bases from J, the junction contained 8 bases not matched to a gene. These data are taken from a study of blood T cell repertoires in COVID-19. Across the whole study: COVID-19 samples, acute and convalescent, were from the United States, Italy and Spain.

The origin of this receptor is a woman aged 60 to 75 with COVID-19, enrolled during active disease. Material: peripheral blood. This chain links TRBV5-4 with TRBJ1-6, with 7 bases lining up with TRBD1. DNA of the CDR3: TGTGCCAGCAGGTTCGGACAGGACAGTAATTCACCCCTCCACTTT. Translating it yields CASRFGQDSNSPLHF.